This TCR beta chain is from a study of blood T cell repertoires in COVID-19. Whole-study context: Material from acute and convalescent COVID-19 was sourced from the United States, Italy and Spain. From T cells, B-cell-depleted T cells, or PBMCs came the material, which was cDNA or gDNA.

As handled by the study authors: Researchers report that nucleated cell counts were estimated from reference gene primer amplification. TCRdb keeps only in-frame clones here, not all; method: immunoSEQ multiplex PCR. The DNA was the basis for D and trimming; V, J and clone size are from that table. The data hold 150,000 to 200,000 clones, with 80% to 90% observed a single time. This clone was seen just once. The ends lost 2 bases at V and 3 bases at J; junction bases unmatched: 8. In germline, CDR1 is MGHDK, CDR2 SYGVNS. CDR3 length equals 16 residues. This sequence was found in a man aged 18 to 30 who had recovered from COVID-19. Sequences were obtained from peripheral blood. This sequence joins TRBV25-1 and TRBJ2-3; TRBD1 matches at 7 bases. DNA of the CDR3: TGTGCCAGCAGTGAAGGGACCGGGACAGCAACAGATACGCAGTATTTT. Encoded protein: CASSEGTGTATDTQYF.